Presented here are 5 T cell receptor beta chains from one specimen sequenced in a study of blood T cell repertoires in COVID-19. Sequencing was performed with immunoSEQ multiplex PCR; in TCRdb, only in-frame clones are kept and a portion is missing. Among about 180,000 clones listed, 87% were seen once. Sequencing used peripheral blood. These TCRs come from a woman aged 70-85 years with COVID-19, enrolled during active disease.

The rearrangement joins TRBV7-2 to TRBJ1-3, with a tentative D call TRBD1 (6 bases). Looked up from germline, CDR1 is SGHTA and CDR2 is FQGNSA. This CDR3 spans 17 amino acids. Trimming removed 1 base from V and 4 bases from J, with 17 bases in between. CDR3 protein: CASSLVPGGQGGNTIYF. The DNA of the CDR3 is TGTGCCAGCAGCTTAGTTCCCGGGGGGCAGGGAGGAAACACCATATATTTT. Variable domain in full (rest from reference TRBV7-2 and TRBJ1-3): GAGVSQSPSNKVTEKGKDVELRCDPISGHTALYWYRQSLGQGLEFLIYFQGNSAPDKSGLPSDRFSAERTGGSVSTLTIQRTQQEDSAVYLCASSLVPGGQGGNTIYFGEGSWLTVV.

A single count supports this clone. V and J are TRBV28 and TRBJ2-1; TRBD1 is a possible D gene (6 bases). The V and J ends lost 6 bases and 5 bases respectively, with 17 bases between them. This CDR3 is built from 15 residues. Germline CDR1 is MDHEN and CDR2 is SYDVKM. CDR3 in amino acids: CASSSLGGHHNEQFF. The CDR3 nucleotides are TGTGCCAGCAGCTCCCTTGGGGGACACCACAATGAGCAGTTCTTC. Supplemented by reference TRBV28 and TRBJ2-1, the full variable domain reads DVKVTQSSRYLVKRTGEKVFLECVQDMDHENMFWYRQDPGLGLRLIYFSYDVKMKEKGDIPEGYSVSREKKERFSLILESASTNQTSMYLCASSSLGGHHNEQFFGPGTRLTVL.

This chain links TRBV7-2 with TRBJ2-3; D call uncertain. This CDR3 is 16 amino acids long. CDR1 SGHTA and CDR2 FQGNSA come from the germline V gene. The V and J ends lost 5 bases and 4 bases respectively, with 19 bases between them. CDR3 loop: CASSERRLTKADTQYF. As DNA, the CDR3 is TGTGCCAGCAGCGAGAGAAGACTCACCAAAGCAGATACGCAGTATTTT.

This clone was seen once. The chain joins TRBV7-8 to TRBJ1-6; TRBD1 matches 7 bases. With V trimmed by 5 bases and J by 8 bases, 6 bases remained unmatched. The CDR3 covers 14 residues. The V gene's germline CDR1 is SGHVS and CDR2 FQNEAQ. CDR3 in amino acids: CASSGQGVDSPLHF. CDR3 in DNA: TGTGCCAGCAGCGGCCAGGGGGTTGATTCACCCCTCCACTTT.

This CDR3 is CASSLGAGSTDTQYF. In DNA form, the CDR3 reads TGTGCCAGCAGCTTAGGGGCGGGATCCACAGATACGCAGTATTTT. V usage is TRBV11-2 and J usage is TRBJ2-3, with D possibly being TRBD2 (6 bases). V was trimmed by 1 base and J by 2 bases, leaving 10 bases between them. The germline gives CDR1 SGHAT, CDR2 FQNNGV. The CDR3 has 15 residues.